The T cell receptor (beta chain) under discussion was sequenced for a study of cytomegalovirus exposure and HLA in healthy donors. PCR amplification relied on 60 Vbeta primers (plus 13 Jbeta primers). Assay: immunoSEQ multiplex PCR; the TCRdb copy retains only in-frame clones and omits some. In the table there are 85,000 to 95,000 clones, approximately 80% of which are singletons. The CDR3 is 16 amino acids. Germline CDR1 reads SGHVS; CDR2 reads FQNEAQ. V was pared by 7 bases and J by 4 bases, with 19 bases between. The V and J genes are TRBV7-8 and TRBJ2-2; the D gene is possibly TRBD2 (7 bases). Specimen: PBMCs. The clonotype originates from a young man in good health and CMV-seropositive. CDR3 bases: TGTGCCAGCACCGAGGGGGGGCTTTTGAGCACCGGGGAGCTGTTTTTT. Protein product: CASTEGGLLSTGELFF.